A selection of T cell receptor beta chains follows, all from one sample in a study of blood T cell repertoires in COVID-19. Clones were sequenced by immunoSEQ multiplex PCR, and TCRdb holds only the in-frame ones, with some missing. Among about half a million clones listed, roughly 85% were seen once. Input material: peripheral blood. The source of these receptors is a human donor in a cohort sampled during active COVID-19. CDR3s include the opening cysteine and the closing phenylalanine or tryptophan. The order of the fields is clone size, CDR3 length, D gene, V gene, J gene, CDR3 protein, CDR3 DNA. The D gene is left open where the match is weak. The size of a clone is reported for some rows only, either as once, few or many, or as a class for expanded clones.

.,13,.,TRBV29-1,TRBJ2-5,CSVGLPGQETQYF,TGCAGCGTTGGTCTGCCGGGTCAAGAGACCCAGTACTTC
.,14,.,TRBV30,TRBJ1-6,CAWSVSSLNSPLHF,TGTGCCTGGAGTGTGTCCTCTCTAAATTCACCCCTCCACTTT
.,17,TRBD2,TRBV7-2,TRBJ2-5,CASSSRTSGGYQETQYF,TGTGCCAGCAGCTCCCGGACTAGCGGGGGATACCAAGAGACCCAGTACTTC
.,15,.,TRBV19,TRBJ1-2,CASSRTAEQFYGYTF,TGTGCCAGTAGCCGGACAGCCGAACAGTTCTATGGCTACACCTTC
.,15,TRBD2,TRBV5-3,TRBJ2-1,CARSLGTSGYNEQFF,TGTGCCAGAAGCTTAGGGACTAGCGGATACAATGAGCAGTTCTTC
.,17,TRBD2,TRBV28,TRBJ2-1,CASSLGRGGPDYNEQFF,TGTGCCAGCAGTTTAGGGCGGGGAGGGCCGGACTACAATGAGCAGTTCTTC
.,14,.,TRBV6-5,TRBJ1-1,CASSYSTGWAEAFF,TGTGCCAGCAGTTACTCGACCGGGTGGGCTGAAGCTTTCTTT
once,14,.,TRBV19,TRBJ1-1,CASSPRTQNTEAFF,TGTGCCAGTAGTCCTCGGACACAGAACACTGAAGCTTTCTTT
.,15,.,TRBV5-1,TRBJ2-2,CASSLEGANTGELFF,TGCGCCAGCAGCTTGGAAGGGGCGAACACCGGGGAGCTGTTTTTT
.,19,TRBD2,TRBV11-2,TRBJ2-7,CASSLAGLATHPGFYEQYF,TGTGCCAGCAGCTTGGCGGGACTAGCGACCCACCCGGGGTTTTACGAGCAGTACTTC
.,11,.,TRBV2,TRBJ1-2,CASTFNYGYTF,TGTGCCAGCACATTTAACTATGGCTACACCTTC
.,14,.,TRBV2,TRBJ2-5,CASTLRGFQETQYF,TGTGCCAGCACCCTACGGGGGTTCCAAGAGACCCAGTACTTC
.,14,TRBD1,TRBV15,TRBJ1-4,CATSPLRLDRGLFF,TGTGCCACCAGCCCTCTAAGATTAGACAGGGGACTGTTTTTT
.,21,.,TRBV6-2/TRBV6-3,TRBJ2-3,CASSYEGPTGPWTASTDTQYF,TGTGCCAGCAGTTACGAGGGTCCAACGGGGCCGTGGACAGCAAGCACAGATACGCAGTATTTT
.,16,.,TRBV5-3,TRBJ2-6,CARSPHRVSGANVLTF,TGTGCCAGAAGCCCCCATAGAGTCTCTGGGGCCAACGTCCTGACTTTC
.,15,.,TRBV9,TRBJ1-5,CASNRFGDSNQPQHF,TGTGCCAGCAACCGGTTTGGAGATAGCAATCAGCCCCAGCATTTT
.,15,TRBD1,TRBV6-5,TRBJ2-1,CASSSGQGTYNEQFF,TGTGCCAGCAGTTCGGGACAGGGTACCTACAATGAGCAGTTCTTC
.,16,TRBD2,TRBV7-8,TRBJ2-1,CASSRLAGYSYNEQFF,TGTGCCAGCAGCCGGCTAGCGGGATATTCCTACAATGAGCAGTTCTTC
once,15,.,TRBV6-5,TRBJ2-1,CASSYSSGGYNEQFF,TGTGCCAGCAGTTACTCGTCTGGGGGGTACAATGAGCAGTTCTTC
.,15,.,TRBV9,TRBJ2-3,CASSVAGGSTDTQYF,TGTGCCAGCAGCGTAGCCGGCGGTAGCACAGATACGCAGTATTTT
.,13,TRBD1,TRBV2,TRBJ1-4,CASVRQGIEKLFF,TGTGCCAGTGTAAGACAGGGGATTGAAAAACTGTTTTTT
.,17,.,TRBV18,TRBJ2-7,CASSPPASIGITYEQYF,TGTGCCAGCTCACCACCGGCCAGTATCGGGATCACCTACGAGCAGTACTTC
.,12,TRBD1,TRBV28,TRBJ1-2,CASSRGSYGYTF,TGTGCCAGCAGCAGGGGGTCCTATGGCTACACCTTC
.,16,TRBD2,TRBV5-1,TRBJ2-3,CASSLRLAGTSDTQYF,TGCGCCAGCAGCCTAAGACTAGCAGGCACCTCAGATACGCAGTATTTT
.,13,.,TRBV12-3/TRBV12-4,TRBJ1-4,CASRPGGGVKLFF,TGTGCCAGCAGACCTGGAGGGGGGGTGAAACTGTTTTTT
.,18,TRBD1,TRBV27,TRBJ1-1,CASSPRGSSGQSNTEAFF,TGTGCCAGCAGTCCGCGTGGCTCTTCGGGACAGTCGAACACTGAAGCTTTCTTT
.,15,TRBD2,TRBV7-9,TRBJ2-1,CASSSTLAGAREQFF,TGTGCCAGCAGCTCCACGCTAGCGGGAGCACGCGAGCAGTTCTTC
.,13,.,TRBV10-3,TRBJ1-1,CAISGKDGTRAFF,TGTGCCATCAGTGGGAAAGACGGGACTCGAGCTTTCTTT
.,13,.,TRBV11-1,TRBJ1-1,CASSLLRSTEAFF,TGTGCCAGCAGCTTATTACGGAGCACTGAAGCTTTCTTT
.,16,.,TRBV7-2,TRBJ1-1,CASSTGSGHIGTEAFF,TGTGCCAGCAGCACGGGGTCGGGACATATCGGAACTGAAGCTTTCTTT
.,15,TRBD1,TRBV3-1/TRBV3-2,TRBJ1-2,CASSHSPGQALGYTF,TGTGCCAGCAGCCATTCCCCGGGACAGGCTCTTGGCTACACCTTC
.,14,.,TRBV18,TRBJ2-1,CASSPPLSQGEQFF,TGTGCCAGCTCACCACCGTTAAGTCAGGGTGAGCAGTTCTTC
few,13,.,TRBV3-1/TRBV3-2,TRBJ1-1,CASSQTLNTEAFF,TGTGCCAGCAGCCAGACACTGAACACTGAAGCTTTCTTT
.,15,TRBD2,TRBV2,TRBJ2-1,CASRPTSASYNEQFF,TGTGCCAGCAGGCCTACTAGCGCATCCTACAATGAGCAGTTCTTC
.,16,TRBD2,TRBV15,TRBJ2-5,CATSLWTSGSGETQYF,TGTGCCACCAGCCTATGGACTAGCGGGAGTGGCGAGACCCAGTACTTC
.,15,.,TRBV5-1,TRBJ1-1,CASSARGLGNTEAFF,TGCGCCAGCAGCGCCCGGGGTTTGGGGAACACTGAAGCTTTCTTT
.,17,TRBD1,TRBV7-9,TRBJ1-2,CASSLDLGGRGENGYTF,TGTGCCAGCAGCTTAGATCTAGGTGGCAGGGGGGAGAATGGCTACACCTTC
.,14,TRBD1,TRBV28,TRBJ1-1,CAVDGGQGHTEAFF,TGTGCCGTCGACGGGGGACAGGGACACACTGAAGCTTTCTTT
.,18,TRBD2,TRBV28,TRBJ2-6,CASSFNGEGLRGANVLTF,TGTGCCAGCAGTTTCAACGGGGAGGGACTCAGAGGGGCCAACGTCCTGACTTTC
once,13,.,TRBV27,TRBJ2-7,CASSYQGGYEQYF,TGTGCCAGCAGTTATCAGGGAGGCTACGAGCAGTACTTC
.,15,TRBD1,TRBV19,TRBJ1-5,CASRSLGQSNQPQHF,TGTGCCAGTAGGAGCCTGGGACAGAGCAATCAGCCCCAGCATTTT
few,13,.,TRBV5-1,TRBJ1-1,CASSLLENTEAFF,TGCGCCAGCAGCTTGCTAGAAAACACTGAAGCTTTCTTT
.,11,.,TRBV5-6,TRBJ2-7,CASSRYSEQYF,TGTGCCAGCAGCCGCTATAGCGAGCAGTACTTC
.,14,TRBD1,TRBV28,TRBJ2-7,CASIRQGRIREQYF,TGTGCCAGCATCAGACAGGGCCGAATCCGCGAGCAGTACTTC
.,13,.,TRBV18,TRBJ2-1,CASSLDSVNEQFF,TGTGCCAGCTCACTGGACTCTGTCAATGAGCAGTTCTTC
.,15,.,TRBV7-9,TRBJ2-1,CASSLKGGSYNEQFF,TGTGCCAGCAGCTTAAAAGGGGGCTCCTACAATGAGCAGTTCTTC